What follows are 5 T cell receptor beta chains derived from one specimen sequenced in a study of blood T cell repertoires in COVID-19. Clones were sequenced by immunoSEQ multiplex PCR, and TCRdb holds only the in-frame ones, with some missing. Of about 130,000 clones in the sample, about 86% are singletons; the top ten hold roughly 2.2%. The source material was PBMCs or T cells enriched from blood (not recorded which). These receptors all stem from a woman in her forties or fifties who had recovered from COVID-19.

The chain links TRBV19 to TRBJ2-7, with a weak D call TRBD2 (6 bases). CDR1 LNHDA and CDR2 SQIVND come from the germline V gene (reference sequence). This CDR3 region has 18 residues. Trimming pared 1 base from V and 8 bases from J, leaving 27 bases between. The CDR3 sequence is CASSIGGGDTASASKQYF. The CDR3 nucleotides are TGTGCCAGTAGTATAGGGGGCGGGGATACGGCCTCGGCCTCGAAGCAGTACTTC. Based on the CDR3 plus reference TRBV19 and TRBJ2-7, the full variable domain is DGGITQSPKYLFRKEGQNVTLSCEQNLNHDAMYWYRQDPGQGLRLIYYSQIVNDFQKGDIAEGYSVSREKKESFPLTVTSAQKNPTAFYLCASSIGGGDTASASKQYFGPGTRLTVT.

V usage is TRBV10-1 and J usage is TRBJ2-7, with D perhaps matching TRBD2 (6 bases). The ends were cut back, 3 bases at V and 5 bases at J, with 14 bases in the middle. CDR1 and CDR2 from the germline V gene are WNHNN and SYGVQD (reference sequence). The CDR3 is 14 residues long. As DNA, the CDR3 is TGCGCCAGCAGTGATGGGGGGATGGTCGACGAGCAGTACTTC. It codes for CASSDGGMVDEQYF.

This clone was seen a handful of times. This chain joins TRBV15 and TRBJ2-7, with TRBD2 identical over 10 bases. Germline CDR1 LNHNV, CDR2 YYDKDF (reference sequence). The CDR3 has 15 amino acids. The V gene end was trimmed by 1 base and the J gene end by 6 bases; junction bases not matched to a gene: 6. The CDR3 loop reads CATSRGAGGPFEQYF. The CDR3 nucleotides are TGTGCCACCAGCAGAGGAGCGGGGGGGCCTTTCGAGCAGTACTTC.

The gene calls are TRBV9 and TRBJ2-5, with a tentative D call TRBD2 (6 bases). This CDR3 is 12 amino acids long. Trimming stripped 4 bases from V and 4 bases from J, with 8 bases between. CDR1 is SGDLS and CDR2 is YYNGEE in the germline V gene. The CDR3 DNA sequence: TGTGCCAGCAGCACGGGACTAGAGACCCAGTACTTC. It is translated as CASSTGLETQYF.

This clone appeared a few times. The gene calls are TRBV5-1 and TRBJ1-4, with D perhaps TRBD1 (6 bases). CDR1 and CDR2 (germline): SGHRS, YFSETQ. The V end lost 0 bases, the J end lost 8 bases, and 11 bases lay between the germline ends. CDR3 length: 14 amino acids. The CDR3 loop is CASSLGPGEEKLFF. CDR3 DNA sequence: TGCGCCAGCAGCTTGGGCCCAGGGGAGGAAAAACTGTTTTTT.